This T cell receptor beta chain was sequenced in a study of T cell responses to AZD1222 COVID-19 vaccine. Overall study: Timing groups of about 4 and about 12 weeks for second doses were pooled. Overall study results and limits: Clonal diversity was possibly underestimated, and the donors were mostly white British, with more females. Dominant at 160-218 and 743-854, vaccine-associated CD4 TCRs also spanned spike.

The protocol was immunoSEQ multiplex PCR, while the TCRdb copy is restricted to in-frame clones and leaves out a portion. The table shows some 170,000 clones, with just over 90% occurring only once. A word on this clone: Its antigen is undetermined.

CDR3 length: 13 residues. V dropped 2 bases and J dropped 7 bases, with 11 bases sitting between them. Germline V gene data show CDR1 as SGHDN and CDR2 as FVKESK. Sequenced material: peripheral blood, taken on day 0 of AZD1222 vaccination. The receptor's source is an adult in good health. The V and J genes are TRBV14 and TRBJ1-2; D possibly corresponds to TRBD1 (5 bases). CDR3 in DNA: TGTGCCAGCAGCCAATGGGGGTACCCTGGCTACACCTTC. Translating gives CASSQWGYPGYTF. Drawing the rest from reference TRBV14 and TRBJ1-2, the complete variable domain is EAGVTQFPSHSVIEKGQTVTLRCDPISGHDNLYWYRRVMGKEIKFLLHFVKESKQDESGMPNNRFLAERTGGTYSTLKVQPAELEDSGVYFCASSQWGYPGYTFGSGTRLTVV.